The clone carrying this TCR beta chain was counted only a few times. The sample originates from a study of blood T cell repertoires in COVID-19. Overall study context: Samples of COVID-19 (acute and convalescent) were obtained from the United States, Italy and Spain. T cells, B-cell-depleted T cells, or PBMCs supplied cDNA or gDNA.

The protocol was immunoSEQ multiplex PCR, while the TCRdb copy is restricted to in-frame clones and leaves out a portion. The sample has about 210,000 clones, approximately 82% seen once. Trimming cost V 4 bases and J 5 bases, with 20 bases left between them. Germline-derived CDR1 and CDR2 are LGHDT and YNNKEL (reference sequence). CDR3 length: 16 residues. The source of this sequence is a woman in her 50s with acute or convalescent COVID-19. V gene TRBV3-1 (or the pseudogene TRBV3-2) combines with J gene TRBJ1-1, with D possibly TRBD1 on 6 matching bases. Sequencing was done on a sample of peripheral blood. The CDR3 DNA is TGTGCCAGCAGCCCTGGGGGCCATGAGATCGAAACTGAAGCTTTCTTT. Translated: CASSPGGHEIETEAFF.